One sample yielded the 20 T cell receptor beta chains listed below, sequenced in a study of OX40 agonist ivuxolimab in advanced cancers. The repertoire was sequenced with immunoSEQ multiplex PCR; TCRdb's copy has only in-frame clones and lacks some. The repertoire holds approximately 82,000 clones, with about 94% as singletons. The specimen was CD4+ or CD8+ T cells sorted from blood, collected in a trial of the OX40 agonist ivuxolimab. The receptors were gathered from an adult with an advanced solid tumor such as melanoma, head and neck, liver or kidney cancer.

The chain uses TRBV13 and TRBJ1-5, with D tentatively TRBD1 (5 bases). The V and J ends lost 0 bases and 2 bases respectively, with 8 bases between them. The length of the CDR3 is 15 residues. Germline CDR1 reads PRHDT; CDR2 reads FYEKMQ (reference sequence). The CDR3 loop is CASSLGQGGNQPQHF. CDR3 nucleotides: TGTGCCAGCAGCTTAGGGCAGGGCGGCAATCAGCCCCAGCATTTT.

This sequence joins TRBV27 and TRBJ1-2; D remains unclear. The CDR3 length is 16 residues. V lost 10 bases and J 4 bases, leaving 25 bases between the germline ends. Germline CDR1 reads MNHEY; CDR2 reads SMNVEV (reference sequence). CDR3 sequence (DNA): TGTGCCACTACGAACCAAATCGGTGGCGCGGGCTATGGCTACACCTTC. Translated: CATTNQIGGAGYGYTF.

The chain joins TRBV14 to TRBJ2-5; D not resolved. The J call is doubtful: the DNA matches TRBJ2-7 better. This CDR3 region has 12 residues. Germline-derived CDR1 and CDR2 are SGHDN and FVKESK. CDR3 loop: CASSLFSYEQYF. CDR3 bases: TGTGCCAGCAGCCTATTCTCCTACGAGCAGTACTTC.

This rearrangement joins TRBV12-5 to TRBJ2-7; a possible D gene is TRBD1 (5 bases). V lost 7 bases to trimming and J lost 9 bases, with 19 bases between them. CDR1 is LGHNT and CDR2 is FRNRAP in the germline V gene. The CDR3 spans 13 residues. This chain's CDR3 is CASVLGAGPGQYF. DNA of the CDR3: TGTGCTAGTGTTTTAGGGGCAGGGCCCGGGCAGTACTTC.

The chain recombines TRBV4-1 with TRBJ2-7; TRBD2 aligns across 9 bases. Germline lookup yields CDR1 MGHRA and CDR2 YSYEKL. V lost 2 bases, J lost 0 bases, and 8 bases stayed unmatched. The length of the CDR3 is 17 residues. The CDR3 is CASSQLLGTSNSYEQYF. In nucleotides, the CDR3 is TGCGCCAGCAGCCAACTACTAGGGACTAGCAACTCCTACGAGCAGTACTTC.

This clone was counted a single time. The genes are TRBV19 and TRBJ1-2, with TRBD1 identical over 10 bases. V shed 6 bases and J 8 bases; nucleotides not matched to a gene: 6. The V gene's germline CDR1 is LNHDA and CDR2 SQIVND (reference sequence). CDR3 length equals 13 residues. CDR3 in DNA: TGTGCCAGTAGCCCGACAGGGGGCGAGGGCTACACCTTC. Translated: CASSPTGGEGYTF.

The CDR3 loop reads CASSLSKLRGSPYTF. CDR3 in DNA: TGTGCCAGCAGTTTATCTAAGTTGAGGGGTTCCCCCTACACCTTC. The V call is TRBV27, the J call TRBJ1-2; tentative D call: TRBD1 (5 bases). CDR3 length: 15 residues. V was cut by 0 bases and J by 10 bases, with 18 bases left in between. Germline CDR1 reads MNHEY; CDR2 reads SMNVEV (reference sequence).

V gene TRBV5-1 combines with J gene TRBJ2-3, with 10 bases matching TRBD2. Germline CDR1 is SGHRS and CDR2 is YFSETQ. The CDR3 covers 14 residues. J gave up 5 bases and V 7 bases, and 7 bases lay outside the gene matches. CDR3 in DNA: TGCGCCAGCGCTCTAGCGGGAGCGAAAGATACGCAGTATTTT. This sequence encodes CASALAGAKDTQYF.

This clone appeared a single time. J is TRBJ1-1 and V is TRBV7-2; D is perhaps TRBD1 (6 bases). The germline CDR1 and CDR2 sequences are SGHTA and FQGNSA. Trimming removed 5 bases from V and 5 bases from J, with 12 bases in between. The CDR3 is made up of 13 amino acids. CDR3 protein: CASSQGFWTEAFF. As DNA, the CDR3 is TGTGCCAGCAGCCAGGGGTTTTGGACTGAAGCTTTCTTT.

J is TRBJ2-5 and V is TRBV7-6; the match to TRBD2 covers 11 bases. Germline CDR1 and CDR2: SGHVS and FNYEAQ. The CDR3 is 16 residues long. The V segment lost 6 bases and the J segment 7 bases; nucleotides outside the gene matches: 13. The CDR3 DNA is TGTGCCAGCAGTGGGGGTAGCGGGGGGGCCTCTGGGACCCAGTACTTC. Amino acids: CASSGGSGGASGTQYF.

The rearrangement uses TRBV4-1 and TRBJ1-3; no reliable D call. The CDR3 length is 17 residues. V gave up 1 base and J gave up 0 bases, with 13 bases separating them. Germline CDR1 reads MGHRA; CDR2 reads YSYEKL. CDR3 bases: TGCGCCAGCAGCCAAGTCGTACGTGGGATCTCTGGAAACACCATATATTTT. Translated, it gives CASSQVVRGISGNTIYF.

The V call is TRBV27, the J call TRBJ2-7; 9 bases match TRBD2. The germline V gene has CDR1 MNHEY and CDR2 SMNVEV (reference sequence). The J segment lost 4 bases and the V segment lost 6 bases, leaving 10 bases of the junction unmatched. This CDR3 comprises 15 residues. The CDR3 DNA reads TGTGCCAGCAGCCTTTCTAGCGGGGCGGGGTACGAGCAGTACTTC. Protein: CASSLSSGAGYEQYF.

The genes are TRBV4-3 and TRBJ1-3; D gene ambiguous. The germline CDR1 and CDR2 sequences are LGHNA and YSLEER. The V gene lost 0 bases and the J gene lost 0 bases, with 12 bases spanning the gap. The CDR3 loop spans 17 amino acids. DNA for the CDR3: TGCGCCAGCAGCCAAGATTTTGCAGGCAACTCTGGAAACACCATATATTTT. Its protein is CASSQDFAGNSGNTIYF.

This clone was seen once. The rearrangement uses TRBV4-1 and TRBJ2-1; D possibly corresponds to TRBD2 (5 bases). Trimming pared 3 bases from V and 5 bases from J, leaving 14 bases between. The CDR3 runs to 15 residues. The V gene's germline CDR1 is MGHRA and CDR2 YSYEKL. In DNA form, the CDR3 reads TGCGCCAGCAGCCAGGGGAGCATAGATCACAATGAGCAGTTCTTC. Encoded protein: CASSQGSIDHNEQFF.

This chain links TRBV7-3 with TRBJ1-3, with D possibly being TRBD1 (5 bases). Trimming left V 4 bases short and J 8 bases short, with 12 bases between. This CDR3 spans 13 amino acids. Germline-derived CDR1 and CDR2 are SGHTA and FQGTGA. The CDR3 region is CASSSRGSDTIYF. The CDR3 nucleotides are TGTGCCAGCAGCTCCCGGGGGTCAGACACCATATATTTT.

CDR3 nucleotides: TGTGCCAGCAGCGTAGTGGGAATGGGGTCGGGCACTGAAGCTTTCTTT. It yields the protein CASSVVGMGSGTEAFF. V gene TRBV9 combines with J gene TRBJ1-1; D unclear. With 0 bases removed from V and 4 bases from J, the gap between germline ends came to 16 bases. This CDR3 spans 16 amino acids. CDR1 is SGDLS, CDR2 YYNGEE, per germline. The full variable domain, its missing parts supplied by reference TRBV9 and TRBJ1-1, is DSGVTQTPKHLITATGQRVTLRCSPRSGDLSVYWYQQSLDQGLQFLIQYYNGEERAKGNILERFSAQQFPDLHSELNLSSLELGDSALYFCASSVVGMGSGTEAFFGQGTRLTVV.

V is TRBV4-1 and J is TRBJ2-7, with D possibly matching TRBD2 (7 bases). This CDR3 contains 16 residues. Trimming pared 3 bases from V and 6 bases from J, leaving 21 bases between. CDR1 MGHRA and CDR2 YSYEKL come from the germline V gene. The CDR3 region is CASSQPLTGGRSEQYF. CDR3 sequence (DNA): TGCGCCAGCAGCCAGCCTCTCACGGGGGGCCGGAGCGAGCAGTACTTC.

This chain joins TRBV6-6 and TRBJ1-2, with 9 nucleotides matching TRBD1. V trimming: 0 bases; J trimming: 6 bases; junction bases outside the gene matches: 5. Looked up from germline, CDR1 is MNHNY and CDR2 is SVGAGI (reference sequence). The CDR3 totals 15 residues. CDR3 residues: CASSYSIQGADGYTF. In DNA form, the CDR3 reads TGTGCCAGCAGTTACTCGATACAGGGGGCGGATGGCTACACCTTC.

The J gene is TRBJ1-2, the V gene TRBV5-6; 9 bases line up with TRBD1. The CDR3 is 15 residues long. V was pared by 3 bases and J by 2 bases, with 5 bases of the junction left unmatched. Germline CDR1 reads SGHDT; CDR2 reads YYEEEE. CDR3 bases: TGTGCCAGCAGCTCCACCGGGACAGGGAACTATGGCTACACCTTC. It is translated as CASSSTGTGNYGYTF.

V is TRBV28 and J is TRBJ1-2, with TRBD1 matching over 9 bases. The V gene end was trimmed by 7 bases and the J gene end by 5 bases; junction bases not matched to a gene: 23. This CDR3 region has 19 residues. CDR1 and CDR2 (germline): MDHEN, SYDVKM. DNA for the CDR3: TGTGCCAGCACCATTACCACCGGGACAGGGCCGAAAGGGCTTTATGGCTACACCTTC. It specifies CASTITTGTGPKGLYGYTF.